These 28 T cell receptor beta chains were all obtained from the same sample, sequenced in a study of blood T cell repertoires in COVID-19. Repertoires were generated with immunoSEQ multiplex PCR, while TCRdb's copy carries only in-frame clones and drops some. The sample lists about 200,000 clones, over 80% occurring once. The sequencing input was PBMCs or T cells enriched from blood (not recorded which). These receptors originate from a man aged 25 to 45 who had recovered from COVID-19.

This chain joins TRBV24-1 and TRBJ2-5; 7 bases are shared with TRBD2. V shed 0 bases and J 4 bases; nucleotides not matched to a gene: 7. Germline lookup yields CDR1 KGHDR and CDR2 SFDVKD. CDR3 size: 16 residues. DNA of the CDR3: TGTGCCACCAGTGATTTGGGCGGGGGAGGACCAGAGACCCAGTACTTC. Its protein is CATSDLGGGGPETQYF.

This rearrangement joins TRBV5-1 to TRBJ1-1, with 7 bases fitting TRBD1. In germline, CDR1 is SGHRS, CDR2 YFSETQ. J gave up 3 bases and V 0 bases, and 5 bases lay outside the gene matches. This CDR3 has 15 residues. The CDR3 DNA follows: TGCGCCAGCAGCTTGGGACAGGGCAGTTACACTGAAGCTTTCTTT. This encodes CASSLGQGSYTEAFF. The entire variable domain, with the rest obtained from reference TRBV5-1 and TRBJ1-1, is as follows: KAGVTQTPRYLIKTRGQQVTLSCSPISGHRSVSWYQQTPGQGLQFLFEYFSETQRNKGNFPGRFSGRQFSNSRSEMNVSTLELGDSALYLCASSLGQGSYTEAFFGQGTRLTVV.

The chain combines TRBV7-9 with TRBJ2-5, with TRBD2 matching over 14 bases. This CDR3 has 16 residues. Germline trimming cut 0 bases from V and 5 bases from J; bases unmatched to any gene: 2. CDR1 SEHNR and CDR2 FQNEAQ come from the germline V gene (reference sequence). The CDR3 DNA reads as TGTGCCAGCAGCTTAGCTCGGACTAGCGGGGGGGAGACCCAGTACTTC. Encoded protein: CASSLARTSGGETQYF. The whole variable domain, remainder taken from reference TRBV7-9 and TRBJ2-5, is DTGVSQNPRHKITKRGQNVTFRCDPISEHNRLYWYRQTLGQGPEFLTYFQNEAQLEKSRLLSDRFSAERPKGSFSTLEIQRTEQGDSAMYLCASSLARTSGGETQYFGPGTRLLVL.

This clone was seen once. This rearrangement joins TRBV12-3 or TRBV12-4 to TRBJ1-5; 8 nucleotides match TRBD1. The V segment lost 6 bases and the J segment 7 bases; nucleotides outside the gene matches: 2. The CDR3 is 12 residues long. The CDR3 DNA follows: TGTGCCAGCAGAGACAGGGGACAGCCCCAGCATTTT. Its translation is CASRDRGQPQHF.

V usage is TRBV3-1 (or the pseudogene TRBV3-2) and J usage is TRBJ2-3; TRBD2 agrees at 7 bases. Germline assignment: CDR1 LGHDT and CDR2 YNNKEL (reference sequence). This CDR3 has 15 residues. J lost 1 base, V lost 5 bases, and 6 bases had no gene match. The CDR3 sequence: CASSSRGRGTDTQYF. The CDR3 region has the DNA TGTGCCAGCAGCTCGCGGGGGAGGGGCACAGATACGCAGTATTTT.

This chain joins TRBV28 and TRBJ1-5, with TRBD1 matching 8 bases. J gave up 3 bases and V 3 bases, and 4 bases lay outside the gene matches. The CDR3 is 15 residues long. Germline V gives CDR1 MDHEN, CDR2 SYDVKM. The CDR3 nucleotides read TGTGCCAGCAGTTTCGAGACAGGGGACAATCAGCCCCAGCATTTT. Its protein product is CASSFETGDNQPQHF.

The J gene is TRBJ2-7, the V gene TRBV5-1, with D possibly TRBD1 on 5 matching bases. In germline, CDR1 is SGHRS, CDR2 YFSETQ. V was trimmed by 4 bases and J by 2 bases, leaving 13 bases between them. The CDR3 is 14 amino acids. Here the CDR3 DNA reads TGCGCCAGCAGCCAAGACAGCCGGGCCTACGAGCAGTACTTC. Residues: CASSQDSRAYEQYF.

The chain recombines TRBV6-2 or TRBV6-3 with TRBJ2-2, with a tentative D call TRBD1 (6 bases). V lost 8 bases and J 7 bases, leaving 17 bases between the germline ends. The CDR3 has 14 amino acids. CDR1 is MNHEY and CDR2 is SVGEGT in the germline V gene. The CDR3 reads CASRRQVQSGELFF. CDR3 nucleotide sequence: TGTGCCAGCCGCCGACAGGTTCAGAGCGGGGAGCTGTTTTTT.

This clone was picked up one time. V and J are TRBV7-2 and TRBJ2-1, with TRBD1 as a possible D gene (6 bases). With 5 bases removed from V and 6 bases from J, the gap between germline ends came to 17 bases. Germline CDR1 SGHTA, CDR2 FQGNSA. The CDR3 runs to 15 residues. The chain's CDR3 is CASSNRDGRVNEQFF. The DNA of the CDR3 is TGTGCCAGCAGCAACAGGGACGGGCGGGTCAATGAGCAGTTCTTC.

The chain joins TRBV18 to TRBJ2-7, with a weak D call TRBD2 (6 bases). The V end lost 3 bases, the J end lost 2 bases, and 11 bases lay between the germline ends. The CDR3 extends over 14 amino acids. CDR1 is KGHSH and CDR2 is LQKENI in the germline V gene. Written as DNA, the CDR3 is TGTGCCAGCTCACCGTTGGGGGGAACCTACGAGCAGTACTTC. Translation: CASSPLGGTYEQYF.

The rearrangement joins TRBV2 to TRBJ1-2; possible D gene TRBD1, 5 bases. CDR1 and CDR2 from the germline V gene are SNHLY and FYNNEI. The CDR3 covers 14 residues. Trimming removed 1 base from V and 4 bases from J, with 10 bases in between. This CDR3 reads CASSEGGEAYGYTF. DNA for the CDR3: TGTGCCAGCAGTGAAGGGGGGGAAGCCTATGGCTACACCTTC. Full variable domain (missing parts from reference TRBV2 and TRBJ1-2): EPEVTQTPSHQVTQMGQEVILRCVPISNHLYFYWYRQILGQKVEFLVSFYNNEISEKSEIFDDQFSVERPDGSNFTLKIRSTKLEDSAMYFCASSEGGEAYGYTFGSGTRLTVV.

The chain combines TRBV4-3 with TRBJ2-5; 7 nucleotides match TRBD2. V gave up 2 bases and J gave up 4 bases; unmatched junction bases: 4. This CDR3 comprises 14 residues. Germline CDR1 and CDR2: LGHNA and YSLEER. The CDR3 DNA follows: TGCGCCAGCAGCCAAATTATAGCGGGAGAGACCCAGTACTTC. It translates to CASSQIIAGETQYF.

The chain has TRBV5-3 and TRBJ2-3, with D unclear. TRBV5-3 is labeled an ORF, and its function is uncertain. The CDR3 loop spans 15 amino acids. V was clipped by 4 bases and J by 1 base, with 13 bases between them. CDR3 nucleotide sequence: TGTGCCAGAAGCATTCCGGAGTCCCGCACAGATACGCAGTATTTT. Translated, it gives CARSIPESRTDTQYF.

This chain uses TRBV5-1 with TRBJ1-1; the D is unclear. Germline CDR1 SGHRS, CDR2 YFSETQ. The CDR3 has 11 residues. With 1 base removed from V and 7 bases from J, the gap between germline ends came to 5 bases. CDR3 DNA sequence: TGCGCCAGCAGCTTGACCGGTGAAGCTTTCTTT. Protein sequence: CASSLTGEAFF.

The rearrangement joins TRBV5-1 to TRBJ2-2; 13 nucleotides match TRBD2. Unmatched junction bases numbered 10, after V lost 4 bases and J lost 7 bases. This CDR3 has 17 amino acids. The germline V gene encodes CDR1 SGHRS and CDR2 YFSETQ. CDR3 coding DNA: TGCGCCAGCAGCCCGGCCCCACTAGCGGGGGGGCACGGGGAGCTGTTTTTT. Encoded protein: CASSPAPLAGGHGELFF.

This clone occurred a few times. CDR3 sequence: CASSMRQGSYEQYF. CDR3 bases: TGTGCCAGTAGTATGCGACAGGGATCCTACGAGCAGTACTTC. The genes are TRBV19 and TRBJ2-7, with 7 nucleotides matching TRBD1. V lost 3 bases, J lost 1 base, and 3 bases stayed unmatched. The length of the CDR3 is 14 residues. Germline V gene data show CDR1 as LNHDA and CDR2 as SQIVND (reference sequence).

The chain combines TRBV28 with TRBJ2-3; no clear D. Per germline, CDR1 MDHEN and CDR2 SYDVKM. The CDR3 totals 13 residues. Trimming took 4 bases from V and 2 from J, leaving 7 bases between them. The CDR3 is CASSSLDTDTQYF. The CDR3 DNA reads as TGTGCCAGCAGTTCTCTAGACACAGATACGCAGTATTTT.

The genes are TRBV4-1 and TRBJ1-2, with D perhaps TRBD1 (6 bases). Germline V gives CDR1 MGHRA, CDR2 YSYEKL. This CDR3 spans 18 amino acids. Trimming pared 2 bases from V and 4 bases from J, leaving 23 bases between. CDR3: CASSQIRETAGEGYGYTF. The CDR3 DNA is TGCGCCAGCAGCCAAATTAGGGAAACAGCAGGGGAGGGCTATGGCTACACCTTC.

This clone was seen more than once but under ten times. The chain is built from TRBV5-8 and TRBJ2-2, with a possible D match to TRBD2 (5 bases). Germline V CDR1 and CDR2: SGHTS, YDEGEE. Trimming removed 3 bases at V and 7 bases at J, with 16 bases between. The CDR3 has 15 amino acids. CDR3 sequence reads: CASSSRATIGGELFF. Here the CDR3 DNA reads TGTGCCAGCAGCTCGCGGGCCACCATCGGCGGGGAGCTGTTTTTT.

The chain links TRBV30 to TRBJ2-5, with 7 bases matching TRBD1. In germline, CDR1 is GTSNPN, CDR2 SVGIG (reference sequence). V lost 1 base and J lost 4; bases outside the gene matches: 21. There are 19 residues in the CDR3. The CDR3: CAWSANYLKTGTDIETQYF. CDR3 DNA: TGTGCCTGGAGTGCTAACTATTTAAAGACAGGGACGGACATAGAGACCCAGTACTTC.

To note about this clone: A junction end diverges from the germline sequence, so it may reflect a read error. V usage is TRBV7-7 and J usage is TRBJ1-3; 7 bases agree with TRBD1. The CDR3 totals 15 residues. From germline, CDR1 is SSHAT and CDR2 FNYEAQ (reference sequence). The CDR3 region has the DNA TGTGCTAGCAGCCTGGGACAGAGCTCTGGAAACACCATATATTTT. It codes for CASSLGQSSGNTIYF.

The chain carries TRBV6-1 and TRBJ1-5, with D possibly matching TRBD1 (5 bases). The ends were cut back, 0 bases at V and 3 bases at J, with 9 bases in the middle. The CDR3 consists of 15 residues. Germline V CDR1 and CDR2: MNHNS, SASEGT. The CDR3 loop reads CASSEAQGLNQPQHF. The CDR3 DNA reads as TGTGCCAGCAGTGAAGCTCAGGGCCTCAATCAGCCCCAGCATTTT.

J is TRBJ2-2 and V is TRBV27; TRBD2 is a possible D gene (5 bases). The CDR3 covers 14 residues. With 7 bases removed from V and 1 base from J, the gap between germline ends came to 10 bases. CDR1 is MNHEY, CDR2 SMNVEV, per germline (reference sequence). Here the CDR3 DNA reads TGTGCCAGCACTGAGGGAGTGAACACCGGGGAGCTGTTTTTT. This codes for CASTEGVNTGELFF.

The chain uses TRBV14 and TRBJ1-1; no definite D call. This CDR3 spans 15 amino acids. V gave up 1 base and J gave up 5 bases, with 14 bases separating them. CDR1 and CDR2 from the germline V gene are SGHDN and FVKESK. The CDR3 sequence is CASSQVYGKVTEAFF. CDR3 DNA: TGTGCCAGCAGCCAAGTGTACGGGAAGGTGACTGAAGCTTTCTTT.

The count of this clone is one. The chain links TRBV7-9 to TRBJ2-5, with D uncertain. Trimming took 1 base from V and 5 from J, leaving 11 bases between them. The germline CDR1 and CDR2 sequences are SEHNR and FQNEAQ (reference sequence). This CDR3 has 14 amino acids. As DNA, the CDR3 is TGTGCCAGCAGCTTAGAGGCGGCTTTGGAGACCCAGTACTTC. It codes for CASSLEAALETQYF.

The chain joins TRBV5-1 to TRBJ1-2; 10 nucleotides align to TRBD1. J was trimmed by 5 bases and V by 2 bases; bases with no gene match: 9. The length of the CDR3 is 16 residues. Germline CDR1 SGHRS, CDR2 YFSETQ. The CDR3 loop is CASSFFRDRGTYGYTF. The CDR3 region has the DNA TGCGCCAGCAGCTTTTTCCGGGACAGGGGAACTTATGGCTACACCTTC.

V gene TRBV12-2 combines with J gene TRBJ1-2. TRBV12-2 is an annotated pseudogene. This CDR3 contains 16 residues. CDR3 sequence reads: CASRPLSYSADYGYTF. DNA of the CDR3: TGTGCAAGTCGCCCCCTCTCGTATAGCGCCGACTATGGCTACACCTTC.

This clone has just a few counts. V is TRBV30 and J is TRBJ1-4; the D is unclear. The V and J ends lost 0 bases and 8 bases respectively, with 10 bases between them. The CDR3 has 13 residues. CDR1 is GTSNPN, CDR2 SVGIG, per germline (reference sequence). The CDR3 sequence: CAWSVNGWEKLFF. CDR3 coding DNA: TGTGCCTGGAGTGTAAACGGGTGGGAAAAACTGTTTTTT. The full variable domain, completed using reference TRBV30 and TRBJ1-4, is SQTIHQWPATLVQPVGSPLSLECTVEGTSNPNLYWYRQAAGRGLQLLFYSVGIGQISSEVPQNLSASRPQDRQFILSSKKLLLSDSGFYLCAWSVNGWEKLFFGSGTQLSVL.